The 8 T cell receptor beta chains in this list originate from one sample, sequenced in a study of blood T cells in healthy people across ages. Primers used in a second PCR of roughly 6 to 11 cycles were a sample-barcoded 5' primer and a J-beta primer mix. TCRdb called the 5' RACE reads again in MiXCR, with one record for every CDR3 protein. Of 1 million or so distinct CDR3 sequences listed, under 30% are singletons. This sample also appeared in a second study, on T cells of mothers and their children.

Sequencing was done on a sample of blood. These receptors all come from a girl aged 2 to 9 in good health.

CDR3 DNA: TGCAGTGCAGGGTCTAGCGGGACCTACGAGCAGTACTTC. Translation gives CSAGSSGTYEQYF. The rearrangement uses TRBV20-1 and TRBJ2-7, with 9 bases that match TRBD2. V lost 6 bases, J lost 2 bases, and 5 bases stayed unmatched. Germline CDR1 DFQATT, CDR2 SNEGSKA (reference sequence). CDR3 length: 13 amino acids.

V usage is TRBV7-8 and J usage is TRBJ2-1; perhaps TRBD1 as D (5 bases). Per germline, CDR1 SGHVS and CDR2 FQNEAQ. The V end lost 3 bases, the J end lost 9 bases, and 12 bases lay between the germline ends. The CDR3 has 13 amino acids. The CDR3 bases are TGTGCCAGCAGCTTGGGCGACAGTCCTGAGCAGTTCTTC. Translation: CASSLGDSPEQFF. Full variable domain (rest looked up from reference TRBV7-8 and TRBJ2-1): GAGVSQSPRYKVAKRGQDVALRCDPISGHVSLFWYQQALGQGPEFLTYFQNEAQLDKSGLPSDRFFAERPEGSVSTLKIQRTQQEDSAVYLCASSLGDSPEQFFGPGTRLTVL.

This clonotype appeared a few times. CDR3 DNA sequence: TGTGCCATCAGTCGGGGGGACCCACTAGCGGGAGCTAGGAATGAGCAGTTCTTC. Translated, it gives CAISRGDPLAGARNEQFF. This chain connects TRBV10-3 to TRBJ2-1, with TRBD2 identical over 11 bases. Germline-derived CDR1 and CDR2 are ENHRY and SYGVKD. This CDR3 contains 18 residues. Germline trimming cut 5 bases from V and 7 bases from J; bases unmatched to any gene: 16.

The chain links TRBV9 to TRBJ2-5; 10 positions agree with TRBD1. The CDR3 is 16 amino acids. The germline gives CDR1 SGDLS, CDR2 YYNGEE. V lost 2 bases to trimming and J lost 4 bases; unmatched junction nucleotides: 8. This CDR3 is CASSVQTGGLLETQYF. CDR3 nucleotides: TGTGCCAGCAGCGTCCAGACAGGGGGCTTGCTAGAGACCCAGTACTTC.

CDR3 in amino acids: CASSLTGVGTNTEAFF. The DNA of the CDR3 is TGTGCCAGCAGCTTGACAGGGGTGGGTACGAACACTGAAGCTTTCTTT. This rearrangement joins TRBV5-5 to TRBJ1-1, with TRBD1 identical over 7 bases. Germline lookup yields CDR1 SGHKS and CDR2 YYEKEE (reference sequence). Trimming removed 1 base from V and 1 base from J; junction bases left unmatched: 7. CDR3 length: 16 residues.

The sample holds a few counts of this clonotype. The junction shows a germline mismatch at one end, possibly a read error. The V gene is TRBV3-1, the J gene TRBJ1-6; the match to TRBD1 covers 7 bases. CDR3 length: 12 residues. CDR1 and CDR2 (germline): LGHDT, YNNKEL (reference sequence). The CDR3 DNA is TGTTCCAGCAGCCAGGGGGATTCACCCCTCCACTTT. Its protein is CSSSQGDSPLHF. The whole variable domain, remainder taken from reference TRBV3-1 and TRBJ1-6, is DTAVSQTPKYLVTQMGNDKSIKCEQNLGHDTMYWYKQDSKKFLKIMFSYNNKELIINETVPNRFSPKSPDKAHLNLHINSLELGDSAVYFCSSSQGDSPLHFGNGTRLTVT.

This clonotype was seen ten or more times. CDR3 region: CASSLEARNEQFF. The CDR3 nucleotides read TGCGCCAGCAGCTTGGAAGCTAGGAATGAGCAGTTCTTC. This chain uses TRBV5-1 with TRBJ2-1; D not certain. Germline CDR1 reads SGHRS; CDR2 reads YFSETQ. V lost 0 bases, J lost 7 bases, and 8 bases lay in between. The length of the CDR3 is 13 residues.

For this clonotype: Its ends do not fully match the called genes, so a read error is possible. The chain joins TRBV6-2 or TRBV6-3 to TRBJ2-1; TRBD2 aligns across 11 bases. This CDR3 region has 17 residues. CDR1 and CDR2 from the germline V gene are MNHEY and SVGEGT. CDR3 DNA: TGTGCCTGCAGTTACCCTACTAGCGGGGGAAACTACAATGAGCAGTTCTTC. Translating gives CACSYPTSGGNYNEQFF.